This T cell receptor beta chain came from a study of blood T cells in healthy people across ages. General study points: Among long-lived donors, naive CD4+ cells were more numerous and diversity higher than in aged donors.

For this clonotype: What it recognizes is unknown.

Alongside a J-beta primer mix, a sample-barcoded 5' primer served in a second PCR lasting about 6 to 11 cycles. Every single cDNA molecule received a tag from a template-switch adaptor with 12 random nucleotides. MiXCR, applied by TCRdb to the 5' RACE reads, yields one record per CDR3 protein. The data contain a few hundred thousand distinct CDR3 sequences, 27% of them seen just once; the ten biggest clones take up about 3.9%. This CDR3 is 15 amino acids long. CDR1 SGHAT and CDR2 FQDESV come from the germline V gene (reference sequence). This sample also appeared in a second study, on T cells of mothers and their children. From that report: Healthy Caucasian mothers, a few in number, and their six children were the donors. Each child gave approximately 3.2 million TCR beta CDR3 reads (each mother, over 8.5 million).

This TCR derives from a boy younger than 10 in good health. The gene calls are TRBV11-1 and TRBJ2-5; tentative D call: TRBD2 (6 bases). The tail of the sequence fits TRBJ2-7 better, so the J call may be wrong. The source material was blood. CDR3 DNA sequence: TGTGCCAGCAGCTACGGGCGGAACAGCGGGTACGAGCAGTACTTC. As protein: CASSYGRNSGYEQYF.